This passage covers 20 T cell receptor beta chains from one sample sequenced in a study of beta chain features in type 1 diabetes. Study-wide findings and caveats: There was a moderate but significant shortening of TCRB CDR3s in all four CD4+ subsets of Type 1 diabetes patients.

Reverse transcribing all isolated RNA meant expressed TCRB transcripts were sequenced. TCRdb's copy holds only in-frame clones and misses some; the assay was immunoSEQ multiplex PCR. Among roughly 240,000 clones, roughly 25% were seen once, and the ten largest hold about 0.012%. Their cognate antigens are unknown. The sequenced sample consisted of naive CD4+ T cells from blood. The receptors shown here come from a woman between 25 and 40 years old with type 1 diabetes.

The rearrangement uses TRBV4-1 and TRBJ2-2; D is perhaps TRBD2 (6 bases). V was clipped by 6 bases and J by 0 bases, with 11 bases between them. CDR1 and CDR2 (germline): MGHRA, YSYEKL. This CDR3 spans 15 amino acids. CDR3 nucleotides: TGCGCCAGCAGGGGGAGGCTTGCGAACACCGGGGAGCTGTTTTTT. Residues: CASRGRLANTGELFF.

This clone was counted between two and nine times. This sequence joins TRBV2 and TRBJ1-1; weak D call: TRBD1 (5 bases). Germline V lookup: CDR1 SNHLY, CDR2 FYNNEI. Trimming removed 4 bases from V and 5 bases from J, with 11 bases in between. This CDR3 has 13 residues. The CDR3 region has the DNA TGTGCCAGCAGTGGGGGGGATCGGACTGAAGCTTTCTTT. It translates to CASSGGDRTEAFF.

V and J are TRBV29-1 and TRBJ2-7, with 9 bases fitting TRBD1. The CDR3 is 13 amino acids. J gave up 4 bases and V 7 bases, and 8 bases lay outside the gene matches. Germline loops: CDR1 SQVTM, CDR2 ANQGSEA. CDR3 residues: CSARQGVKYEQYF. In nucleotides, the CDR3 is TGCAGCGCCCGACAGGGGGTGAAGTACGAGCAGTACTTC.

This clone was seen a single time. The genes are TRBV11-2 and TRBJ2-1; the match to TRBD1 covers 7 bases. Germline CDR1 is SGHAT and CDR2 is FQNNGV. V lost 2 bases, J lost 2 bases, and 3 bases stayed unmatched. The CDR3 sequence is 15 residues long. CDR3 nucleotide sequence: TGTGCCAGCAGCTTAATTCAGGGGGCCTACAATGAGCAGTTCTTC. Amino acid sequence: CASSLIQGAYNEQFF.

The chain is built from TRBV2 and TRBJ2-1, with D perhaps TRBD2 (6 bases). The CDR3 loop spans 16 amino acids. V lost 2 bases to trimming and J lost 0 bases, with 11 bases between them. Germline V CDR1 and CDR2: SNHLY, FYNNEI. The CDR3 DNA reads as TGTGCCAGCAGTGAACTAGGAGGGAGCTCCTACAATGAGCAGTTCTTC. Its translation is CASSELGGSSYNEQFF.

The chain employs TRBV30 and TRBJ2-3; D might be TRBD2 (5 bases). Germline CDR1 GTSNPN, CDR2 SVGIG (reference sequence). The V gene lost 0 bases and the J gene lost 5 bases, with 15 bases spanning the gap. This CDR3 contains 15 residues. CDR3 sequence (DNA): TGTGCCTGGAGTGTACGTGGGAGTAGGTTAGATACGCAGTATTTT. This codes for CAWSVRGSRLDTQYF.

The sample holds a few counts of this clone. This sequence joins TRBV10-2 and TRBJ2-5; 8 bases fit TRBD1. CDR1 and CDR2 (germline): WSHSY, SAAADI. This CDR3 comprises 14 residues. V was pared by 6 bases and J by 1 base, with 4 bases of the junction left unmatched. The CDR3 DNA sequence: TGCGCCAGCAGGGTGGACAGGGCCCAAGAGACCCAGTACTTC. Translation gives CASRVDRAQETQYF.

This clone came up a few times. J is TRBJ2-5 and V is TRBV2; TRBD1 aligns across 9 bases. TRBJ2-7 matches the DNA end more closely, so the J call is doubtful. This CDR3 is 13 amino acids long. CDR1 SNHLY and CDR2 FYNNEI come from the germline V gene. The CDR3: CASRDRASYEQYF. The CDR3 DNA reads TGTGCCAGCCGGGACAGGGCATCCTACGAGCAGTACTTC.

This clone has a handful of counts. The V and J genes are TRBV19 and TRBJ2-1; unclear D gene. Germline CDR1 and CDR2: LNHDA and SQIVND (reference sequence). Trimming removed 6 bases from V and 8 bases from J, with 5 bases in between. The CDR3 runs 10 residues. Written as DNA, the CDR3 is TGTGCCAGTAGCGGGTATGAGCAGTTCTTC. This gives the protein CASSGYEQFF.

CDR3 sequence: CASSPTLGAVNTEAFF. CDR3 nucleotide sequence: TGTGCCAGCAGCCCAACGCTGGGGGCGGTGAACACTGAAGCTTTCTTT. J is TRBJ1-1 and V is TRBV7-9; D might be TRBD1 (6 bases). In germline, CDR1 is SEHNR, CDR2 FQNEAQ (reference sequence). This CDR3 comprises 16 residues. V was shortened by 5 bases and J by 0 bases, with 16 bases between the two germline ends.

This clone was seen only a few times. The chain employs TRBV5-4 and TRBJ2-1; D is undetermined. CDR3 length: 15 residues. V was cut by 1 base and J by 2 bases, with 10 bases left in between. Per germline, CDR1 SGHNT and CDR2 YYREEE (reference sequence). Here the CDR3 reads CASSLYPVAYNEQFF. The CDR3 nucleotides read TGTGCCAGCAGCTTGTATCCAGTTGCCTACAATGAGCAGTTCTTC. Full variable domain (rest looked up from reference TRBV5-4 and TRBJ2-1): ETGVTQSPTHLIKTRGQQVTLRCSSQSGHNTVSWYQQALGQGPQFIFQYYREEENGRGNFPPRFSGLQFPNYSSELNVNALELDDSALYLCASSLYPVAYNEQFFGPGTRLTVL.

This clone has more than one count but fewer than ten. The chain combines TRBV14 with TRBJ2-7; 8 bases match TRBD1. V gave up 4 bases and J gave up 6 bases; unmatched junction bases: 5. Looked up from germline, CDR1 is SGHDN and CDR2 is FVKESK. This CDR3 contains 13 residues. CDR3 in amino acids: CASSPQGVGEQYF. The DNA of the CDR3 is TGTGCCAGCAGCCCACAGGGGGTAGGCGAGCAGTACTTC.

The rearrangement links TRBV18 to TRBJ2-7; 7 positions match TRBD2. The CDR3 runs to 16 residues. Germline CDR1 is KGHSH and CDR2 is LQKENI. J gave up 5 bases and V 2 bases, and 12 bases lay outside the gene matches. CDR3 loop: CASSPLLAGGSDEQYF. CDR3 nucleotides: TGTGCCAGCTCACCATTGCTGGCTGGCGGGAGCGACGAGCAGTACTTC.

The table lists this clone with a few counts. The chain recombines TRBV7-2 with TRBJ2-3; D is unclear. CDR3 length: 14 amino acids. Germline lookup yields CDR1 SGHTA and CDR2 FQGNSA. With 2 bases removed from V and 1 base from J, the gap between germline ends came to 7 bases. The CDR3 coding sequence is TGTGCCAGCAGCTTACCCTTCCGCACAGATACGCAGTATTTT. This gives the protein CASSLPFRTDTQYF.

V and J are TRBV7-3 and TRBJ2-3; 12 bases align to TRBD2. Germline V CDR1 and CDR2: SGHTA, FQGTGA. The CDR3 length is 16 residues. V lost 5 bases, J lost 2 bases, and 5 bases stayed unmatched. The DNA for the CDR3 is TGTGCCAGCAGCCAGGGACTAGCGGGCTACACAGATACGCAGTATTTT. Translating it yields CASSQGLAGYTDTQYF.

This chain uses TRBV6-5 with TRBJ2-7; 9 bases match TRBD1. The V segment lost 7 bases and the J segment 10 bases; nucleotides outside the gene matches: 14. This CDR3 contains 14 residues. Germline lookup yields CDR1 MNHEY and CDR2 SVGAGI. DNA for the CDR3: TGTGCCAGCACATCCCGGGACAGGGAAATTGGTCAGTACTTC. Residues: CASTSRDREIGQYF.

This clone came up a few times. The chain has TRBV30 and TRBJ1-1; D might be TRBD1 (5 bases). The CDR3 is made up of 11 amino acids. Germline CDR1 reads GTSNPN; CDR2 reads SVGIG (reference sequence). Trimming removed 7 bases from V and 4 bases from J, with 10 bases in between. CDR3 sequence: CALTVGTEAFF. The CDR3 DNA reads TGTGCCTTGACAGTTGGCACTGAAGCTTTCTTT.

This chain links TRBV19 with TRBJ2-7, with D uncertain. Trimming took off 4 bases at V and 0 bases at J, with 4 bases between the two ends. Germline assignment: CDR1 LNHDA and CDR2 SQIVND (reference sequence). The CDR3 contains 12 residues. CDR3 DNA: TGTGCCAGTAGTAGCAGCTCCTACGAGCAGTACTTC. This encodes CASSSSSYEQYF. Based on the CDR3 plus reference TRBV19 and TRBJ2-7, the full variable domain is DGGITQSPKYLFRKEGQNVTLSCEQNLNHDAMYWYRQDPGQGLRLIYYSQIVNDFQKGDIAEGYSVSREKKESFPLTVTSAQKNPTAFYLCASSSSSYEQYFGPGTRLTVT.

The sample holds a few counts of this clone. This chain joins TRBV1 and TRBJ2-7; the DNA was not compared with TRBD2, the D call given in the table. TRBV1 is a recognized pseudogene. The CDR3 is made up of 13 amino acids. CDR3 in DNA: TGCACCAGCAGCCAAGATGGAGACCTCGAGCAGTACTTC. This gives the protein CTSSQDGDLEQYF.

This clone was picked up a small number of times. The chain combines TRBV14 with TRBJ1-1; 7 bases match TRBD1. The CDR3 has 15 amino acids. Germline V gives CDR1 SGHDN, CDR2 FVKESK. V dropped 4 bases and J dropped 5; count of bases not matched to a gene: 10. This chain's CDR3 is CASSRRQGWGTEAFF. The CDR3 DNA sequence: TGTGCCAGCAGCCGTCGACAGGGATGGGGGACTGAAGCTTTCTTT.